This T cell receptor beta chain was profiled in a study of control samples from healthy donors and cancer patients. This clone was seen a handful of times. The CDR3 loop spans 15 amino acids. Germline V gene lookup returns CDR1 SGHTA and CDR2 FQGNSA. Losses at the gene ends were 4 bases for V and 4 bases for J; bases not matched to a gene: 5. Sequencing used immunoSEQ multiplex PCR; TCRdb keeps in-frame clones, though not all of them. Here the sample spans about 180,000 clones, around 89% being singletons. The sample was blood. The TCR sequence derives from a woman aged 45-59 years in good health. The rearrangement joins TRBV7-2 to TRBJ1-5; 9 nucleotides align to TRBD1. The CDR3 bases are TGTGCCAGCAGCTCACAGGGGGCGGAGAATCAGCCCCAGCATTTT. This gives the protein CASSSQGAENQPQHF.